The 16 T cell receptor beta chains listed next were all sequenced from one sample in a study of cytomegalovirus exposure and HLA in healthy donors. The PCR was carried out with 60 Vbeta primers and 13 Jbeta primers. Measured with immunoSEQ multiplex PCR; TCRdb has only the in-frame clones, and not every one. The sample yields some 130,000 clones, about 71% seen once. The sample comprised PBMCs. The receptors originated from a woman aged 60-75 years in good health and CMV-seropositive.

This clone was seen only a few times. The rearrangement links TRBV5-4 to TRBJ2-5, with TRBD1 identical over 8 bases. V shed 4 bases and J 4 bases; nucleotides not matched to a gene: 3. The CDR3 contains 13 residues. From germline, CDR1 is SGHNT and CDR2 YYREEE (reference sequence). CDR3 sequence: CASSPGTGETQYF. CDR3 in DNA: TGTGCCAGCAGCCCGGGGACAGGAGAGACCCAGTACTTC. Full variable domain (rest looked up from reference TRBV5-4 and TRBJ2-5): ETGVTQSPTHLIKTRGQQVTLRCSSQSGHNTVSWYQQALGQGPQFIFQYYREEENGRGNFPPRFSGLQFPNYSSELNVNALELDDSALYLCASSPGTGETQYFGPGTRLLVL.

This chain joins TRBV10-1 and TRBJ2-7; tentatively, D is TRBD1 (5 bases). The CDR3 has 13 residues. V was cut by 5 bases and J by 3 bases, with 11 bases left in between. Per the germline V gene, CDR1 is WNHNN and CDR2 is SYGVQD (reference sequence). The DNA for the CDR3 is TGCGCCAGCAGTCCCAGGGATAACTACGAGCAGTACTTC. This encodes CASSPRDNYEQYF.

This chain uses TRBV6-5 with TRBJ2-7; maybe TRBD2 (6 bases). CDR3 length: 15 residues. Per the germline V gene, CDR1 is MNHEY and CDR2 is SVGAGI. The V end was cut by 0 bases, the J end by 4 bases, with 13 bases between. The CDR3 nucleotides are TGTGCCAGCAGTTACTCGAGTTTGGCGGGGTACGAGCAGTACTTC. It translates to CASSYSSLAGYEQYF.

This clone has more than one count but fewer than ten. The CDR3 loop reads CASSQAPGTGGRFLRGYTF. In DNA, the CDR3 is TGCGCCAGCAGCCAAGCGCCCGGGACAGGGGGCCGGTTTCTCCGTGGCTACACCTTC. V and J are TRBV4-1 and TRBJ1-2, with 12 bases matching TRBD1. After removal of 1 base from V and 7 bases from J, the junction contained 16 bases not matched to a gene. The length of the CDR3 is 19 residues. Germline values: CDR1 MGHRA, CDR2 YSYEKL.

The J gene is TRBJ1-2, the V gene TRBV19, with D perhaps matching TRBD1 (5 bases). The germline CDR1 and CDR2 sequences are LNHDA and SQIVND (reference sequence). CDR3 length: 12 amino acids. V shed 5 bases and J shed 10 bases, with 14 bases lying between them. The CDR3 reads CASSARIQVYTF. In nucleotides, the CDR3 is TGTGCCAGTAGTGCCCGAATACAGGTCTACACCTTC.

The DNA of the CDR3 is TGTGCCAGCACCTTGGGACAGGGTACACAGCCCCAGCATTTT. It translates to CASTLGQGTQPQHF. The genes are TRBV28 and TRBJ1-5, with TRBD1 identical over 9 bases. Trimming cost V 7 bases and J 7 bases; bases outside gene matches: 8. The CDR3 is 14 amino acids. Per germline, CDR1 MDHEN and CDR2 SYDVKM.

V is TRBV25-1 and J is TRBJ2-4, with 11 bases lining up with TRBD2. This CDR3 has 15 residues. Trimming removed 5 bases from V and 7 bases from J; junction bases left unmatched: 7. Per the germline V gene, CDR1 is MGHDK and CDR2 is SYGVNS. DNA of the CDR3: TGTGCCAGCAGTCAAGAGGGACTAGCGGTGAACATTCAGTACTTC. It is translated as CASSQEGLAVNIQYF.

V usage is TRBV19 and J usage is TRBJ1-5; 8 bases fit TRBD1. The ends lost 7 bases at V and 6 bases at J; junction bases unmatched: 5. Germline V gene sequence: CDR1 LNHDA, CDR2 SQIVND (reference sequence). This CDR3 has 13 amino acids. The chain's CDR3 is CASTTGVGQPQHF. The CDR3 DNA follows: TGTGCCAGTACGACAGGGGTAGGTCAGCCCCAGCATTTT. The whole variable domain, filled in from reference TRBV19 and TRBJ1-5, reads DGGITQSPKYLFRKEGQNVTLSCEQNLNHDAMYWYRQDPGQGLRLIYYSQIVNDFQKGDIAEGYSVSREKKESFPLTVTSAQKNPTAFYLCASTTGVGQPQHFGDGTRLSIL.

The chain couples TRBV15 to TRBJ2-3, with a tentative D call TRBD1 (5 bases). Germline values: CDR1 LNHNV, CDR2 YYDKDF (reference sequence). V was pared by 0 bases and J by 2 bases, with 9 bases between. The CDR3 covers 15 residues. CDR3 sequence reads: CATSREVTVTDTQYF. In DNA form, the CDR3 reads TGTGCCACCAGCAGAGAGGTGACAGTCACAGATACGCAGTATTTT.

V is TRBV4-1 and J is TRBJ2-5, with a tentative D call TRBD2 (7 bases). The CDR3 totals 15 residues. Between the trimmed V and J ends, which lost 3 bases and 5 bases, there was a span of 16 bases. Germline V gene sequence: CDR1 MGHRA, CDR2 YSYEKL. CDR3 bases: TGCGCCAGCAGCCAGGGGGGGCAGGGTGAGGAGACCCAGTACTTC. Protein product: CASSQGGQGEETQYF.

This clone was seen a handful of times. This chain joins TRBV19 and TRBJ2-1; 9 positions match TRBD2. CDR3 length equals 14 residues. Germline V gene lookup returns CDR1 LNHDA and CDR2 SQIVND (reference sequence). V trimming: 6 bases; J trimming: 9 bases; junction bases outside the gene matches: 9. CDR3 region: CASRAGTSRLEQFF. The CDR3 nucleotides read TGTGCCAGTAGGGCCGGGACTAGCCGTCTTGAGCAGTTCTTC.

V and J are TRBV6-1 and TRBJ2-3, with 7 bases aligning to TRBD2. CDR1 and CDR2 from the germline V gene are MNHNS and SASEGT. After removal of 2 bases from V and 8 bases from J, the junction contained 13 bases not matched to a gene. The CDR3 runs to 16 residues. The CDR3 spells CASSESGGPAWGTQYF. In DNA form, the CDR3 reads TGTGCCAGCAGTGAATCGGGAGGCCCGGCGTGGGGTACGCAGTATTTT.

V gene TRBV5-6 combines with J gene TRBJ2-2; 7 bases are a match to TRBD2. Germline V lookup: CDR1 SGHDT, CDR2 YYEEEE. After removal of 6 bases from V and 4 bases from J, the junction contained 6 bases not matched to a gene. CDR3 length: 14 residues. Here the CDR3 reads CASIRGVSTGELFF. In DNA, the CDR3 is TGTGCCAGCATCCGGGGGGTTTCCACCGGGGAGCTGTTTTTT.

The rearrangement links TRBV11-2 to TRBJ1-2, with D unresolved. Deletions cut 2 bases from V and 7 bases from J, with 14 bases between. This CDR3 has 14 residues. CDR1 is SGHAT and CDR2 is FQNNGV in the germline V gene. Written as DNA, the CDR3 is TGTGCCAGCAGCTTATCGGTTGATCCCGGTGGCTACACCTTC. This encodes CASSLSVDPGGYTF. Filled out from reference TRBV11-2 and TRBJ1-2, the complete variable domain reads EAGVAQSPRYKIIEKRQSVAFWCNPISGHATLYWYQQILGQGPKLLIQFQNNGVVDDSQLPKDRFSAERLKGVDSTLKIQPAKLEDSAVYLCASSLSVDPGGYTFGSGTRLTVV.

V gene TRBV2 combines with J gene TRBJ1-5; TRBD1 is a possible D gene (5 bases). Per germline, CDR1 SNHLY and CDR2 FYNNEI. The CDR3 extends over 15 amino acids. The germline V and J ends were trimmed by 4 bases and 1 base, with 11 bases remaining between them. DNA of the CDR3: TGTGCCAGCAGTGCCCAGGGAGGGAGCAATCAGCCCCAGCATTTT. Translated: CASSAQGGSNQPQHF.

The chain is built from TRBV5-1 and TRBJ2-2; TRBD1 matches 9 bases. V dropped 3 bases and J dropped 3; count of bases not matched to a gene: 6. The CDR3 length is 16 residues. CDR1 and CDR2 from the germline V gene are SGHRS and YFSETQ. CDR3 in amino acids: CASSSTGGEDTGELFF. In DNA form, the CDR3 reads TGCGCCAGCAGCTCTACAGGGGGCGAGGACACCGGGGAGCTGTTTTTT.